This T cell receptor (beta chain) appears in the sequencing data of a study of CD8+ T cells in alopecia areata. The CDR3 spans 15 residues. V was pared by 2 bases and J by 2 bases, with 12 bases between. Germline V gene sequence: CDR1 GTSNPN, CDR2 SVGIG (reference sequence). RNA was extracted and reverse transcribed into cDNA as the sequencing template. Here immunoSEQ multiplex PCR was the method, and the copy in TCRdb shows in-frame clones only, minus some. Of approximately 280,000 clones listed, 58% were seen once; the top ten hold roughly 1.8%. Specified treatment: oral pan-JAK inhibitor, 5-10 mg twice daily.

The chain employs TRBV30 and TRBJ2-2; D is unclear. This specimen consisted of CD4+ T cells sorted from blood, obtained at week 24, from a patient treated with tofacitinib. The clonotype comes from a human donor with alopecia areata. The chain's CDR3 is CAWSLQGLNTGELFF. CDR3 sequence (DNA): TGTGCCTGGAGTCTACAAGGGTTAAACACCGGGGAGCTGTTTTTT.